The clone carrying this T cell receptor (beta chain) was seen repeatedly, ten times or more. Antigen unknown. V was trimmed by 1 base and J by 1 base, leaving 11 bases between them. The CDR3 contains 16 residues. Germline-derived CDR1 and CDR2 are MDHEN and SYDVKM. The sample belongs to a study of blood T cells in healthy people across ages. Study findings and constraints: Donors of long life had a larger count of naive CD4+ cells and greater diversity than aged donors.

For the second PCR, which ran for about 7 to 12 cycles, a sample-barcoded 5' primer and a J-beta primer mix were used. One entry per CDR3 protein results from TCRdb running MiXCR on the 5' RACE reads. Of 650,000 to 700,000 distinct CDR3 sequences listed, 40% to 65% were seen once; the top ten hold about 14%. Sequencing was done on a sample of blood. The chain employs TRBV28 and TRBJ2-1; D unresolved. This TCR derives from a woman older than 75 in good health. CDR3 region: CASSLLASRSYNEQFF. The CDR3 bases are TGTGCCAGCAGTTTATTAGCCTCCCGGTCCTACAATGAGCAGTTCTTC.